This T cell receptor (beta chain) came from a study of low-dose radiotherapy and immunotherapy resistance in tumors. Background on the study: Every two weeks, cyclophosphamide 200 mg/m2 was infused one day before radiation plus immunotherapy. For four cycles from cycle 1 day 1, patients took 300 mg oral aspirin daily.

The CDR3 contains 15 residues. Deletions cut 1 base from V and 1 base from J, with 8 bases between. Germline CDR1 is SGHAT and CDR2 is FQNNGV. The time point denotes: after trial treatment. Treatment here: LDRT plus nivolumab, ipilimumab, low-dose cyclophosphamide and aspirin (RACIN trial). Ipilimumab, nivolumab, aspirin, low-dose cyclophosphamide and low-dose radiotherapy were administered to donors. This clonotype was seen at least ten times. First-strand cDNA relied on TRAV- and TRBV-specific primers spanning alpha and beta chains. TCRs were put through approximately 21 PCR cycles of amplification with Phusion. A constant-region primer and the V-primer adapter served as the primer pair. mRNA isolates were amplified via in vitro transcription. TCRdb reprocessed the reads via MiXCR and lists one record per CDR3 protein. Of around 58,000 distinct CDR3 sequences detected, about a quarter appear once; the ten largest clones hold approximately 6.7%.

The specimen comprised PBMCs, sampled after low-dose radiotherapy plus immunotherapy. The chain carries TRBV11-2 and TRBJ1-5; D is undetermined. The receptor was derived from a male donor with prostate cancer. This CDR3 reads CASSLAGQSNQPQHF. CDR3 bases: TGTGCCAGCAGCTTAGCAGGTCAGAGCAATCAGCCCCAGCATTTT.